This entry lists 6 T cell receptor beta chains sequenced from one sample in a study of OX40 agonist ivuxolimab in advanced cancers. Here immunoSEQ multiplex PCR was the method, and the copy in TCRdb shows in-frame clones only, minus some. Here the sample spans approximately 77,000 clones, about 90% being singletons. This sample comprised CD4+ or CD8+ T cells sorted from blood, obtained in a trial of the OX40 agonist ivuxolimab. The receptor source for this set is an adult with an advanced solid tumor such as melanoma, head and neck, liver or kidney cancer.

The rearrangement links TRBV7-8 to TRBJ2-1; D not resolved. This CDR3 is built from 13 residues. The V gene's germline CDR1 is SGHVS and CDR2 FQNEAQ. The V end was cut by 2 bases, the J end by 13 bases, with 15 bases between. The CDR3 coding sequence is TGTGCCAGCAGCTTACTTAACGATCAGATTCAGTTCTTC. This encodes CASSLLNDQIQFF.

The rearrangement uses TRBV28 and TRBJ1-1; TRBD1 might be the D (5 bases). The CDR3 totals 13 residues. The V end lost 7 bases, the J end lost 0 bases, and 9 bases lay between the germline ends. CDR1 and CDR2 from the germline V gene are MDHEN and SYDVKM. The CDR3 DNA follows: TGTGCCAGCACCCCAGGGTTGAACACTGAAGCTTTCTTT. This codes for CASTPGLNTEAFF. Full variable domain (missing parts from reference TRBV28 and TRBJ1-1): DVKVTQSSRYLVKRTGEKVFLECVQDMDHENMFWYRQDPGLGLRLIYFSYDVKMKEKGDIPEGYSVSREKKERFSLILESASTNQTSMYLCASTPGLNTEAFFGQGTRLTVV.

V is TRBV19 and J is TRBJ2-2; weak D call: TRBD1 (6 bases). Trimming removed 5 bases at V and 6 bases at J, with 19 bases between. CDR3 length: 16 amino acids. The germline V gene encodes CDR1 LNHDA and CDR2 SQIVND (reference sequence). CDR3 coding DNA: TGTGCCAGTAGTCGCCAAGGGACACTGGGGCCCGGGGAGCTGTTTTTT. It specifies CASSRQGTLGPGELFF.

This clone occurred once. The rearrangement links TRBV7-9 to TRBJ2-2; 7 positions agree with TRBD1. J gave up 0 bases and V 7 bases, and 8 bases lay outside the gene matches. The CDR3 consists of 16 residues. Germline CDR1 is SEHNR and CDR2 is FQNEAQ (reference sequence). The CDR3 here is CASIGTGATNTGELFF. CDR3 DNA sequence: TGTGCCAGCATCGGTACAGGGGCAACGAACACCGGGGAGCTGTTTTTT.

The chain links TRBV7-8 to TRBJ2-7, with TRBD2 identical over 8 bases. Germline CDR1 and CDR2: SGHVS and FQNEAQ. J lost 3 bases, V lost 5 bases, and 12 bases had no gene match. The CDR3 length is 16 residues. The CDR3 DNA reads TGTGCCAGCAGCCAGAATAATAGCGGGATTTTCTACGAGCAGTACTTC. It specifies CASSQNNSGIFYEQYF. Full variable domain (remainder filled in from reference TRBV7-8 and TRBJ2-7): GAGVSQSPRYKVAKRGQDVALRCDPISGHVSLFWYQQALGQGPEFLTYFQNEAQLDKSGLPSDRFFAERPEGSVSTLKIQRTQQEDSAVYLCASSQNNSGIFYEQYFGPGTRLTVT.

The chain couples TRBV27 to TRBJ2-1; the D gene is possibly TRBD1 (5 bases). V lost 5 bases to trimming and J lost 4 bases, with 9 bases between them. This CDR3 is built from 13 residues. CDR1 and CDR2 from the germline V gene are MNHEY and SMNVEV (reference sequence). The chain's CDR3 is CASSVTEYNEQFF. As DNA, the CDR3 is TGTGCCAGCAGTGTGACAGAATACAATGAGCAGTTCTTC.